The rows below give T cell receptor beta chains drawn from one sample of a study of tumor-infiltrating lymphocytes in primary liver carcinoma. TCRdb passed the multiplex PCR reads through MiXCR, listing each CDR3 protein once. The sample includes fewer than 350,000 distinct CDR3 sequences, 65% of them seen just once. Input material: peripheral blood. The receptors stem from a man aged 40-49 years with primary liver carcinoma and hepatitis B virus infection. Both conserved end residues are part of each CDR3. D genes are given only for firm matches. The size of a clone is reported for some rows only, either as once, few or many, or as a class for expanded clones.

J gene,V gene,D gene,clone size,CDR3 DNA,CDR3 protein
TRBJ1-1,TRBV5-1,NA,NA,TGCGCCAGCAGCTTAATTTCCCCCGGGCGTAACACTGAAGCTTTCTTT,CASSLISPGRNTEAFF
TRBJ2-1,TRBV6-6,TRBD2,NA,TGTGCCAACAGGGTAGGGACTAGCGGGTCGAGCTCCTACAATGAGCAGTTCTTC,CANRVGTSGSSSYNEQFF
TRBJ2-5,TRBV24-1,TRBD1,few,TGTGCCACCAGTGCGGGCAAAAGACAAGGGGGCAGGGAGACCCAGTACTTC,CATSAGKRQGGRETQYF
TRBJ2-7,TRBV4-2,TRBD1,NA,TGTGCCAGCAGCCGAGTAGGGCAGGGGGTACAGTACTTC,CASSRVGQGVQYF
TRBJ2-1,TRBV11-3,TRBD2,many,TGTGCCAGCAGCTTACTAGCGGGCACCTTAGCTGAGCAGTTCTTC,CASSLLAGTLAEQFF
TRBJ2-3,TRBV14,NA,many,TGTGCCAGCAGCGCCCAGGGAGATACGCAGTATTTT,CASSAQGDTQYF
TRBJ2-1,TRBV5-6,TRBD1,NA,TGTGCCAACAGCTGGACAGGGAACAGTGAGCAGTTCTTC,CANSWTGNSEQFF
TRBJ2-1,TRBV24-1,TRBD2,many,TGTGCCACCAGGCTAGCGGGAGGCAATGAGCAGTTCTTC,CATRLAGGNEQFF
TRBJ2-5,TRBV25-1,NA,NA,TGTGCCAGCAGTGAAGCCTCTATGGAGACCCAGTACTTC,CASSEASMETQYF
TRBJ2-3,TRBV6-5,TRBD2,NA,TGTGCCAGCAGCCTTGGACTAGTGGGAGGGCTGTATTTT,CASSLGLVGGLYF
TRBJ1-1,TRBV28,NA,NA,TGTGCCAGCAGTTCAATCCAGGGTTACGACGCTTTCTTT,CASSSIQGYDAFF
TRBJ2-2,TRBV6-1,TRBD2,many,TGTGCCAGCAGCGGACTAGAGGCCGGGGAGCTGTTTTTT,CASSGLEAGELFF
TRBJ2-1,TRBV30,NA,NA,TGTGCCTGGGGGGGGGAGGGTGAGGGGGCCTACAATGAGCGGTTCTTC,CAWGGEGEGAYNERFF
TRBJ1-2,TRBV29-1,NA,many,TGCAGCGCATCCACGGGAGCGGACTATGGCTACACCTTC,CSASTGADYGYTF
TRBJ1-1,TRBV12-3/TRBV12-4,NA,NA,TGTGCCAACACCTTCCGGGCGATGAACACTGAAGCTTTCTTT,CANTFRAMNTEAFF
TRBJ2-7,TRBV11-2,TRBD1,once,TGTGCCAATAGCCCGGACAGGGGGTATGGCGAGCAGTACTTC,CANSPDRGYGEQYF
TRBJ1-2,TRBV29-1,NA,NA,TGCAGCGTTCGGGGGAACTATGGCTACAGCTTC,CSVRGNYGYSF
TRBJ1-5,TRBV12-3/TRBV12-4,NA,many,TGTGCCAGCAGTCCAGACAGGAAGCATCAGCCCCAGCATTTT,CASSPDRKHQPQHF
TRBJ1-1,TRBV5-1,TRBD1,NA,TGCGCCAGCAGCTTGGACGGACAGGGCTGGACTGAAGCTTTCTTT,CASSLDGQGWTEAFF
TRBJ2-3,TRBV4-2,TRBD2,many,TGTGCCAGCAGCCAAGATCAGCGGGGTACGCAGTATTTT,CASSQDQRGTQYF
TRBJ2-1,TRBV7-8,NA,NA,TGTGCCAACAGCCCCGGCAGGGCAAAAAACAATGAGCAGTTCTTC,CANSPGRAKNNEQFF
TRBJ2-7,TRBV12-3/TRBV12-4,NA,NA,TGTGCCAGCAGCAAAAATACGGTAAGCGAGCAGTACTTC,CASSKNTVSEQYF
TRBJ2-3,TRBV11-2,NA,NA,TGTGCCTGCAGCCCCCCCCTCGAAGGTACGCAGTATTTT,CACSPPLEGTQYF
TRBJ2-7,TRBV5-4,TRBD1,NA,TGTGCCAGCAGTTTTGCAGGGGGCCATTCACTGTTC,CASSFAGGHSLF
TRBJ1-1,TRBV7-9,NA,many,TGTGCCAGCAGCAAGGACAGCATTGAAGCTTTCTTT,CASSKDSIEAFF
TRBJ1-4,TRBV25-1,NA,few,TGTGCCAGCAGTGAATCTTCGGCCACAACTAATGAAAAACTGTTTTTT,CASSESSATTNEKLFF
TRBJ2-3,TRBV11-3,NA,NA,TGTGTCAGCATCCGGGCAGGGGGGACAGATATGCAGTATTTT,CVSIRAGGTDMQYF
TRBJ2-1,TRBV7-9,TRBD1,NA,TGTGCCAGCAGCCCACGGACAGGGTCCTACAATGAGCAGTTCTTC,CASSPRTGSYNEQFF
TRBJ2-1,TRBV12-3/TRBV12-4,TRBD2,NA,TGTGCCAGCAGTCCAACTAGCGGGAGGACAGGGGGGCAGTTCTTC,CASSPTSGRTGGQFF
TRBJ1-2,TRBV25-1,TRBD1,NA,TGTGCCAGCAGTGAAGTCTCCGGGACAGGGGACTATGGCTACACCTTC,CASSEVSGTGDYGYTF
TRBJ2-1,TRBV6-2/TRBV6-3,NA,NA,TGTGCCAGCAGGTACTCATCGGGACTCCCTGTGGTCTTC,CASRYSSGLPVVF
TRBJ2-2,TRBV6-1,TRBD2,NA,TGTGCCAGCAGTGACTGCGGGAGGACCAACACCGGGGAGCTGTTTTTT,CASSDCGRTNTGELFF
TRBJ2-7,TRBV12-3/TRBV12-4,TRBD2,few,TGTGCCAGCACTACCGGACTAGCGGGAGGGCCGTTCCCCTACGAGCAGTACTTC,CASTTGLAGGPFPYEQYF
TRBJ2-7,TRBV6-5,NA,many,TGTGCCAGCAGTTACGGTCGGGGGAGGTCCTACGAGCAGTACTTC,CASSYGRGRSYEQYF
TRBJ2-7,TRBV10-3,NA,NA,TGTGCCACCACCGGGGGCGGGAGCTCCTACGAGCAGTACTTC,CATTGGGSSYEQYF
TRBJ2-4,TRBV14,TRBD2,NA,TGTGCCAGCAGCCCCGCGACTAGCGGGAGACGGTTCCCGGCCAAAAACATTCAGTACTTC,CASSPATSGRRFPAKNIQYF
TRBJ2-3,TRBV4-3,NA,many,TGCGCCAGCAGCCAAGTTTGGCCGACAGATACGCAGTATTTT,CASSQVWPTDTQYF
TRBJ2-1,TRBV6-2/TRBV6-3,NA,NA,TGTGCCAGCACCCGGGGGTACGATGGGCAGTTCTTC,CASTRGYDGQFF
TRBJ2-5,TRBV14,TRBD1,NA,TGTGCCAGCAGCCGGGACAGGGCACAAGAGACCCAGTACTTC,CASSRDRAQETQYF
TRBJ2-6,TRBV29-1,NA,many,TGCAGCGTGGGGGCCAACGTCCTGACTTTC,CSVGANVLTF
TRBJ2-7,TRBV4-2,TRBD2,many,TGTGCCAGCAGCCCCGAGCGGGAGCCTTCCTACGAGCAGTACTTC,CASSPEREPSYEQYF
TRBJ2-1,TRBV7-9,NA,NA,TGTGCCAGCAGCTTTTCCGGGGGCAATGAGCAGCTCTTC,CASSFSGGNEQLF